This T cell receptor (beta chain) was captured in a study of shared clonotypes between healthy human individuals. As for the study in general: Three CD4 naive, three CD4 memory, two CD8 naive and one CD8 memory plate were used per donor. Whole-study findings and limits: Four donors held about 4.6% of naive CD4 clonotypes in common.

Profiled with immunoSEQ multiplex PCR; TCRdb holds only in-frame clones, not every one. The profile covers a few million clones, with around 94% appearing a single time and more than 0.12% taken by the ten largest. This clone came up once. Its antigen is unknown. The CDR3 loop spans 15 amino acids. V dropped 3 bases and J dropped 8; count of bases not matched to a gene: 10. The germline gives CDR1 ENHRY, CDR2 SYGVKD. This clonotype was sampled from a man aged 18-30 years in good health. Sequenced sample: naive CD4+ T cells sorted from blood. The subset: CD45RA+ positively selected. The chain uses TRBV10-3 and TRBJ1-1; 9 bases line up with TRBD1. CDR3 sequence reads: CAISDRTGALLEAFF. The CDR3 bases are TGTGCCATCAGTGACAGGACAGGGGCCCTTCTCGAAGCTTTCTTT.